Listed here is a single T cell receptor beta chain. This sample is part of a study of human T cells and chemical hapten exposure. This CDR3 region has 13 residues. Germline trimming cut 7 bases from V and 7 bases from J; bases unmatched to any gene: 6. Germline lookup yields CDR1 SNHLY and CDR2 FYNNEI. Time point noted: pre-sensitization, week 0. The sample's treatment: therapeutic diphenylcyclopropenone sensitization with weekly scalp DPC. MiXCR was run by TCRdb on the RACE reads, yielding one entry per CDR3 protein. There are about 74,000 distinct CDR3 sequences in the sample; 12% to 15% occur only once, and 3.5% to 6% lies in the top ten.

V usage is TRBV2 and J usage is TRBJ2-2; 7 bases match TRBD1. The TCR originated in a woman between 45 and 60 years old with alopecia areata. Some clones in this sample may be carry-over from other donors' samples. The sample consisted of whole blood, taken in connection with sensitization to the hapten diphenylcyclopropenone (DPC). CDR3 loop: CASIRQGVGELFF. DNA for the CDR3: TGTGCCAGCATTCGACAGGGAGTCGGGGAGCTGTTTTTT.